The entry that follows covers one T cell receptor (beta chain) sequence. This entry comes from a study of preoperative IRX-2 immunotherapy in early breast cancer. Data came from immunoSEQ multiplex PCR; TCRdb stores just in-frame clones and leaves some out. Here the sample spans about 98,000 clones, roughly 89% being singletons. Trimming removed 4 bases from V and 8 bases from J, with 16 bases in between. The CDR3 runs to 14 residues. Per the germline V gene, CDR1 is SGHRS and CDR2 is YFSETQ. Sample treatment: preoperative locoregional IRX-2 cytokine immunotherapy. Patients received preoperative, locoregional IRX-2 cytokine immunotherapy in a phase Ib study.

The V call is TRBV5-1, the J call TRBJ2-1; TRBD2 might be the D (5 bases). The receptor was derived from a human donor with breast cancer. Specimen: tumor tissue, collected after IRX-2 immunotherapy. CDR3 coding DNA: TGCGCCAGCAGCCAGGACTTCGCCGAGGATGAGCAGTTCTTC. Residues: CASSQDFAEDEQFF.